A single sample gave rise to the 27 T cell receptor beta chains below, sequenced in a study of identical twins. TCRdb re-called the 5' RACE reads through MiXCR, storing one row per CDR3 protein. The sample has some 1,600,000 distinct CDR3 sequences, about 32% seen once. Specimen: cord blood. The receptors stem from a newborn girl in good health.

This chain links TRBV6-1 with TRBJ2-3; D possibly corresponds to TRBD2 (5 bases). Trimming shortened V by 7 bases and J by 0 bases, and 17 bases separated the two germline ends. CDR3 length equals 16 residues. Germline V gene lookup returns CDR1 MNHNS and CDR2 SASEGT. Written as DNA, the CDR3 is TGTGCCAGCATCCAAGCGGCCAGCGCTAGCACAGATACGCAGTATTTT. Translating gives CASIQAASASTDTQYF.

This clonotype was observed a handful of times. This chain links TRBV24-1 with TRBJ2-6, with 7 bases lining up with TRBD1. This CDR3 comprises 14 residues. From germline, CDR1 is KGHDR and CDR2 SFDVKD. Trimming cost V 9 bases and J 2 bases; bases outside gene matches: 3. CDR3 DNA sequence: TGTGCCACCTTTCAGGGGGCTGGGGCCAACGTCCTGACTTTC. Its protein is CATFQGAGANVLTF.

The chain couples TRBV20-1 to TRBJ1-5, with D unresolved. Trimming removed 7 bases at V and 6 bases at J, with 13 bases between. This CDR3 comprises 12 residues. CDR1 and CDR2 from the germline V gene are DFQATT and SNEGSKA (reference sequence). The DNA of the CDR3 is TGCAGTGTCGGACGGCAAAGTCAGCCCCAGCATTTT. Translating gives CSVGRQSQPQHF.

This clonotype was observed a handful of times. This sequence joins TRBV5-4 and TRBJ2-5; D tentatively fits TRBD1 or TRBD2 (5 bases each). Germline V gene lookup returns CDR1 SGHNT and CDR2 YYREEE (reference sequence). The V and J ends lost 2 bases and 7 bases respectively, with 15 bases between them. CDR3 length equals 14 residues. CDR3 sequence reads: CASSFSSGTGTQYF. The CDR3 nucleotides read TGTGCCAGCAGCTTTTCTTCCGGGACGGGGACCCAGTACTTC.

This clonotype was detected a few times. A much larger clone lies one base from this, so it may be a read error. The genes are TRBV10-3 and TRBJ1-2; 8 bases align to TRBD1. The junction had 1 base not matched to a gene; V was cut back by 3 bases and J by 4 bases. CDR1 is ENHRY, CDR2 SYGVKD, per germline. CDR3 size: 13 residues. The CDR3 bases are TGTGCCATCAGTGACACAGGGGGCTATGGCTACACCTTC. Translation gives CAISDTGGYGYTF.

This clonotype has more than one count but fewer than ten. The chain employs TRBV2 and TRBJ2-3; TRBD2 matches at 11 bases. This CDR3 comprises 16 residues. The germline gives CDR1 SNHLY, CDR2 FYNNEI. With V trimmed by 6 bases and J by 7 bases, 12 bases remained unmatched. The CDR3 region is CASRPLRTSGQHTQYF. The CDR3 DNA reads TGTGCCAGCAGGCCCCTACGGACTAGCGGGCAACATACGCAGTATTTT.

This chain links TRBV6-5 with TRBJ2-1; D call uncertain. With 0 bases removed from V and 8 bases from J, the gap between germline ends came to 14 bases. The CDR3 runs 15 residues. Germline assignment: CDR1 MNHEY and CDR2 SVGAGI. The CDR3 nucleotides are TGTGCCAGCAGTTACTCTACCCCGGGTGTGGATGAGCAGTTCTTC. It is translated as CASSYSTPGVDEQFF.

The chain couples TRBV19 to TRBJ2-7, with 10 positions matching TRBD1. Germline CDR1 LNHDA, CDR2 SQIVND (reference sequence). This CDR3 has 15 residues. The V gene end was trimmed by 5 bases and the J gene end by 6 bases; junction bases not matched to a gene: 10. Here the CDR3 DNA reads TGTGCCAGTAGTGTAACCGGGACAGGGGAGTCCGAGCAGTACTTC. The encoded protein is CASSVTGTGESEQYF.

The rearrangement links TRBV20-1 to TRBJ2-1; 7 positions match TRBD2. The CDR3 runs 16 residues. The germline V gene encodes CDR1 DFQATT and CDR2 SNEGSKA (reference sequence). Trimming removed 0 bases from V and 4 bases from J; junction bases left unmatched: 9. The CDR3 DNA follows: TGCAGTGCTAGAGATTTTAGCGGGCCTACGTACAATGAGCAGTTCTTC. This gives the protein CSARDFSGPTYNEQFF.

This chain links TRBV29-1 with TRBJ1-5, with D tentatively TRBD1 (6 bases). With 3 bases removed from V and 5 bases from J, the gap between germline ends came to 11 bases. Per germline, CDR1 SQVTM and CDR2 ANQGSEA. The CDR3 extends over 13 amino acids. CDR3 nucleotide sequence: TGCAGCGTTGAGGTGGACAGATATCAGCCCCAGCATTTT. This translates into CSVEVDRYQPQHF. Variable domain in full (rest from reference TRBV29-1 and TRBJ1-5): SAVISQKPSRDICQRGTSLTIQCQVDSQVTMMFWYRQQPGQSLTLIATANQGSEATYESGFVIDKFPISRPNLTFSTLTVSNMSPEDSSIYLCSVEVDRYQPQHFGDGTRLSIL.

Only a few counts were recorded for this clonotype. V gene TRBV11-2 combines with J gene TRBJ2-7, with 7 bases identical to TRBD2. This CDR3 contains 16 residues. J gave up 6 bases and V 1 base, and 12 bases lay outside the gene matches. Germline CDR1 and CDR2: SGHAT and FQNNGV. The CDR3 DNA follows: TGTGCCAGCAGCTTAGTTGGGGGAGGGCCCTTCTTCGAGCAGTACTTC. Protein: CASSLVGGGPFFEQYF.

This clonotype was counted many times. This chain uses TRBV12-3 or TRBV12-4 with TRBJ2-4; 7 bases align to TRBD2. V dropped 3 bases and J dropped 0; count of bases not matched to a gene: 5. CDR3 length: 16 residues. The CDR3 protein is CASSFPSGVAKNIQYF. CDR3 nucleotide sequence: TGTGCCAGCAGTTTCCCTAGCGGAGTAGCCAAAAACATTCAGTACTTC.

V and J are TRBV19 and TRBJ2-3, with D possibly TRBD2 on 6 matching bases. Germline V lookup: CDR1 LNHDA, CDR2 SQIVND (reference sequence). V was cut by 8 bases and J by 3 bases, with 12 bases left in between. The CDR3 runs to 13 residues. CDR3 nucleotides: TGTGCCAGTGGACCGACTAGAACAGATACGCAGTATTTT. This encodes CASGPTRTDTQYF.

This clonotype was seen only a few times. This chain joins TRBV20-1 and TRBJ2-5, with TRBD1 as a possible D gene (6 bases). Germline V gives CDR1 DFQATT, CDR2 SNEGSKA (reference sequence). The CDR3 extends over 11 amino acids. DNA for the CDR3: TGCACATGGACAGACCAAGAGACCCAGTACTTC. Protein product: CTWTDQETQYF.

This chain uses TRBV10-3 with TRBJ2-5; 10 bases line up with TRBD1. The J call may be wrong; the DNA end is better matched by TRBJ2-7. Germline V CDR1 and CDR2: ENHRY, SYGVKD. CDR3 size: 14 residues. The CDR3 coding sequence is TGTGCCATCAGTGAGGGACAGGGGGTTTACGAGCAGTACTTC. Protein: CAISEGQGVYEQYF.

CDR3 bases: TGCAGTGCTAGTCCACCGAGAGGACAGGGTGTAATGTGGGGCGAGCAGTACTTC. It yields the protein CSASPPRGQGVMWGEQYF. The chain links TRBV20-1 to TRBJ2-7, with TRBD1 matching 8 bases. With V trimmed by 3 bases and J by 6 bases, 22 bases remained unmatched. CDR3 length: 18 amino acids. Germline loops: CDR1 DFQATT, CDR2 SNEGSKA (reference sequence).

This clonotype was picked up many times. The rearrangement uses TRBV5-1 and TRBJ2-1, with 10 bases aligning to TRBD2. The CDR3 loop spans 14 amino acids. The J segment lost 5 bases and the V segment lost 5 bases, leaving 4 bases of the junction unmatched. The germline CDR1 and CDR2 sequences are SGHRS and YFSETQ. The CDR3 DNA reads TGCGCCAGCAGTTCCACTAGCGGGAACAATGAGCAGTTCTTC. Its translation is CASSSTSGNNEQFF.

The chain joins TRBV20-1 to TRBJ1-6; TRBD1 agrees at 9 bases. The V gene end was trimmed by 2 bases and the J gene end by 8 bases; junction bases not matched to a gene: 10. The CDR3 extends over 16 amino acids. CDR1 is DFQATT, CDR2 SNEGSKA, per germline (reference sequence). CDR3 sequence: CSARPGTGLSHSPLHF. CDR3 DNA sequence: TGCAGTGCTAGACCCGGGACAGGGCTATCCCATTCACCCCTCCACTTT.

Only a few counts were recorded for this clonotype. The chain employs TRBV28 and TRBJ2-5; no definite D call. Trimming cost V 2 bases and J 3 bases, with 22 bases left between them. This CDR3 comprises 18 residues. From germline, CDR1 is MDHEN and CDR2 SYDVKM. The CDR3 DNA is TGTGCCAGCAGTTTACCCCACCGTAGGGCAGTTAGAGAAGAGACCCAGTACTTC. Translated: CASSLPHRRAVREETQYF.

This clonotype turned up a few times. This rearrangement joins TRBV20-1 to TRBJ2-1, with TRBD2 matching 8 bases. The V segment lost 2 bases and the J segment 6 bases; nucleotides outside the gene matches: 3. The CDR3 runs to 13 residues. CDR1 and CDR2 from the germline V gene are DFQATT and SNEGSKA (reference sequence). The CDR3, as DNA: TGCAGTGCTAGACTAGCGGGTTTCAATGAGCAGTTCTTC. Its translation is CSARLAGFNEQFF.

The chain has TRBV20-1 and TRBJ2-7; D remains ambiguous. V lost 1 base and J lost 4, with 14 bases in between. The CDR3 covers 14 residues. Germline loops: CDR1 DFQATT, CDR2 SNEGSKA (reference sequence). CDR3 protein: CSARVPRQGYEQYF. CDR3 bases: TGCAGTGCTAGAGTGCCTAGACAAGGGTACGAGCAGTACTTC.

The J gene is TRBJ2-7, the V gene TRBV5-1; possibly TRBD1 for D (5 bases). The CDR3 is 14 residues long. Germline CDR1 SGHRS, CDR2 YFSETQ. V lost 2 bases, J lost 3 bases, and 12 bases lay in between. The CDR3 spells CASSFGQGYYEQYF. As DNA, the CDR3 is TGCGCCAGCAGCTTCGGGCAGGGTTACTACGAGCAGTACTTC.

This chain links TRBV6-6 with TRBJ1-2; 9 nucleotides align to TRBD1. There are 13 residues in the CDR3. Germline V gene lookup returns CDR1 MNHNY and CDR2 SVGAGI (reference sequence). The trim removed 5 bases at V and 7 bases at J, leaving 5 bases unmatched. The CDR3, as DNA: TGTGCCAGCAGTCTTACAGGGGGCATTGGCTACACCTTC. Translated: CASSLTGGIGYTF.

The chain couples TRBV20-1 to TRBJ2-7; D unresolved. Germline lookup yields CDR1 DFQATT and CDR2 SNEGSKA (reference sequence). The CDR3 is 17 residues long. V was clipped by 1 base and J by 0 bases, with 19 bases between them. The CDR3, as DNA: TGCAGTGCTAGAGCGATACCCAACTACCCGAGCTCCTACGAGCAGTACTTC. This encodes CSARAIPNYPSSYEQYF.

The table lists this clonotype with a few counts. The rearrangement joins TRBV12-3 or TRBV12-4 to TRBJ1-1, with TRBD1 identical over 8 bases. V lost 6 bases and J lost 4; bases outside the gene matches: 7. CDR3 length equals 14 residues. The CDR3 DNA follows: TGTGCCAGCAGCAACAGGGGGGATAGCACTGAAGCTTTCTTT. This gives the protein CASSNRGDSTEAFF.

This clonotype was seen at least ten times. The chain has TRBV21-1 and TRBJ2-1; the table's D call of TRBD2 was not tested on the DNA. TRBV21-1 is an annotated pseudogene. The CDR3 sequence is 14 residues long. CDR3 in amino acids: CASSKPLGLASQFF. The DNA for the CDR3 is TGTGCCAGCAGCAAACCCCTTGGACTAGCGTCGCAGTTCTTC.

This chain uses TRBV12-5 with TRBJ1-1; tentative D call: TRBD1 (5 bases). This CDR3 comprises 15 residues. V gave up 0 bases and J gave up 0 bases, with 8 bases separating them. Germline V lookup: CDR1 LGHNT, CDR2 FRNRAP. CDR3 coding DNA: TGTGCTAGTGGTTTGGTGGACAATTTGAACACTGAAGCTTTCTTT. It translates to CASGLVDNLNTEAFF.